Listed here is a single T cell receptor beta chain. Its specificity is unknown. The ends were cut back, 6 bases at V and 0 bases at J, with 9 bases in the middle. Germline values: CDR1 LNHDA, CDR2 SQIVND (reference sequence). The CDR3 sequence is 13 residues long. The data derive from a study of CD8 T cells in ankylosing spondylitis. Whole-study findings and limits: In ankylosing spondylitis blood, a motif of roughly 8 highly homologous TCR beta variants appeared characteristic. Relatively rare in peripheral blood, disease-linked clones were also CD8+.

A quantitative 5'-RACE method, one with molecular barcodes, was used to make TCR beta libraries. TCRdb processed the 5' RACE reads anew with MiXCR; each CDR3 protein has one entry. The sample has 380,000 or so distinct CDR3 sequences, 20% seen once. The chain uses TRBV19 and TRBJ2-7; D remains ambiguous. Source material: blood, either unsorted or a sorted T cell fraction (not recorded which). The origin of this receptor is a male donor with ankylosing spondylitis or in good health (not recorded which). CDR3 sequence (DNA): TGTGCCAGTAGCCCCCTGCCCTCCTACGAGCAGTACTTC. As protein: CASSPLPSYEQYF.